These T cell receptor beta chains were read from a single sample in a study of T cells expressing NK-cell markers. TCRdb reanalyzed the 5' RACE reads and collapses them to one entry per CDR3 protein, without DNA. The sample table sets out some 390,000 distinct CDR3 sequences. Specimen: blood T cells: a sorted CD56 or NKG2C T cell subset, CD4+ or CD8+ T cells, or bulk PBMC T cells (not recorded which). All receptors derive from a woman aged 45-59 years in good health. Each CDR3 is given with its conserved first and last residue.

j_call | v_call | cdr3_aa
TRBJ1-3 | TRBV29-1 | CSVRQGSSGNTIYF
TRBJ2-5 | TRBV3-1 | CASSQGGQGPKTQYF
TRBJ2-5 | TRBV27 | CASSFFQGAGETQYF
TRBJ2-3 | TRBV4-2 | CASSQSVAGAPDTQYF
TRBJ2-5 | TRBV3-1 | CASSQGTVTLETQYF
TRBJ2-7 | TRBV12-3/TRBV12-4 | CASSLRNSNEQYF
TRBJ2-2 | TRBV19 | CASSMTRTGGTGELFF
TRBJ2-3 | TRBV7-9 | CASSLIGTDTQYF
TRBJ2-1 | TRBV2 | CASSERGVRWFF
TRBJ2-3 | TRBV10-1 | CASSESLAGNTQYF
TRBJ2-2 | TRBV5-1 | CASSPPNTGELFF
TRBJ1-1 | TRBV30 | CAFGENTEAFF
TRBJ2-5 | TRBV5-1 | CASTGQLQETQYF
TRBJ1-5 | TRBV20-1 | CSAKRGDRQPQHF
TRBJ2-1 | TRBV10-3 | CATSGTSIYNEQFF
TRBJ2-7 | TRBV10-2 | CASSEGGIAYEQYF
TRBJ2-3 | TRBV2 | CASATSGRYTDTQYF
TRBJ2-2 | TRBV6-5 | CASRLSADSGGELFF
TRBJ2-5 | TRBV3-1 | CASSQTGTGGRETQYF
TRBJ2-1 | TRBV24-1 | CATSDAEGLAGGNEQFF
TRBJ1-4 | TRBV7-2 | CASRPGVGEKLFF
TRBJ2-5 | TRBV20-1 | CSAIMGRQETQYF
TRBJ1-3 | TRBV20-1 | CSASRGAISGNTIYF
TRBJ2-7 | TRBV20-1 | CSATGTGSEQYF
TRBJ1-2 | TRBV12-3/TRBV12-4 | CASSLDSTDLYGYTF
TRBJ2-1 | TRBV11-2 | CASSALRPKLGFEQFF
TRBJ2-7 | TRBV7-9 | CASSFGLGSYEQYF
TRBJ2-5 | TRBV12-3/TRBV12-4 | CASKRTGNGETQYF
TRBJ1-2 | TRBV14 | CASSQIRDSRYGYTF
TRBJ2-7 | TRBV10-2 | CASSESGGVYEQYF
TRBJ2-1 | TRBV5-1 | CASYRGDVDEQFF
TRBJ2-5 | TRBV10-3 | CAIQGAGQETQYF
TRBJ1-1 | TRBV7-2 | CASSPWALTEAFF
TRBJ1-5 | TRBV20-1 | CSAVPGQGTNQPQHF
TRBJ2-2 | TRBV20-1 | CSARLHTNTGELFF
TRBJ2-3 | TRBV7-9 | CASSSLGARDTQYF
TRBJ2-3 | TRBV7-9 | CASHSITDTQYF
TRBJ2-5 | TRBV5-1 | CASRLAGVAETQYF
TRBJ2-1 | TRBV7-8 | CASSQDRGQFF
TRBJ1-5 | TRBV6-1 | CASSEGGPGPQHF
TRBJ2-7 | TRBV29-1 | CSVGRGNHEQYF
TRBJ2-2 | TRBV7-7 | CASSHSGLGGELFF
TRBJ2-1 | TRBV2 | CASKGGGVNEQFF
TRBJ2-7 | TRBV14 | CASSQAAGFTYEQYF
TRBJ1-3 | TRBV6-5 | CATHRVGSGNTIYF
TRBJ2-2 | TRBV15 | CATGTSGSSGELFF
TRBJ2-4 | TRBV20-1 | CSARDGISQSYKNIQYF
TRBJ2-1 | TRBV12-5 | CATAGLAFINEQFF